This T cell receptor (beta chain) stems from a study of T cell repertoires in cytomegalovirus infection. Whole-study context: CMV infection together with matching HLA type was indicated by public TCR beta signatures. Study findings and constraints: Carriage of CMV together with the relevant HLA was identifiable through cumulative public TCR beta family frequency.

This clonotype was counted at least ten times. Antigen unknown. Germline-derived CDR1 and CDR2 are SEHNR and FQNEAQ (reference sequence). The CDR3 is 17 amino acids. Trimming cost V 4 bases and J 4 bases; bases outside gene matches: 9. TCRdb redid the calling of the reads with MiXCR, one entry per CDR3 protein. Among 700,000 to 900,000 distinct CDR3 sequences, almost 30% were seen once, and the ten largest hold roughly 13%. The receptor comes from a human donor in good health (CMV status not recorded). Some clones in this sample may be carry-over from other donors' samples. The starting material was cultured CD8+ T cells from PBMCs, obtained from culture after CMV antigen stimulation. The chain recombines TRBV7-9 with TRBJ2-1; 11 bases agree with TRBD2. DNA of the CDR3: TGTGCCAGCAGCTCATCGACTAGCGGGGCCTATTACAATGAGCAGTTCTTC. Its translation is CASSSSTSGAYYNEQFF. Supplemented by reference TRBV7-9 and TRBJ2-1, the full variable domain reads DTGVSQNPRHKITKRGQNVTFRCDPISEHNRLYWYRQTLGQGPEFLTYFQNEAQLEKSRLLSDRFSAERPKGSFSTLEIQRTEQGDSAMYLCASSSSTSGAYYNEQFFGPGTRLTVL.